Only a few counts were recorded for the clone carrying this TCR beta chain. The CDR3 covers 14 residues. V dropped 4 bases and J dropped 2; count of bases not matched to a gene: 3. The germline CDR1 and CDR2 sequences are MNHEY and SMNVEV (reference sequence). The data stem from a study of T-cell memory formation after mild COVID-19. TCRdb re-analysed the 5' RACE reads in MiXCR, keeping a single row per CDR3 protein. The sample carries under 300,000 distinct CDR3 sequences, around 8% recorded once. The chain links TRBV27 to TRBJ2-7; 9 bases fit TRBD1. This TCR came from a young man who had mild COVID-19 (a few samples of this study predate the infection). Cell type and time point are not known. The specimen sequenced was PBMCs or a T cell subset sorted from them (not recorded which). CDR3 in amino acids: CASSSRDRAYEQYF. The CDR3 nucleotides read TGTGCCAGCAGTTCGCGGGACAGGGCCTACGAGCAGTACTTC.